This record concerns one T cell receptor beta chain sequence. This clonotype appeared many times. Its antigen target is currently unknown. Base qualities are not at hand, and no much larger clone is one base apart. cDNA was synthesized by template-switch 5'RACE using a primer carrying a 10-nucleotide random unique molecular identifier by which each TCR transcript was tagged. Every sequencing run yielded over 170 million TCR-beta sequences covering 15-18 subjects. Total RNA was extracted with the RNeasy kit. The KAPA Real-time Library Amplification kit was used to amplify TCR-beta VDJ regions with primers for the TCR constant region and the 5'RACE anchor. A first PCR added sample indexes and Illumina adaptors, after which a second PCR increased the library yield. After Ampure bead purification, the TCR product of roughly 650 bp was size-selected on a 2% E-gel SizeSelection system. Before pooling, library quality was checked on a Bioanalyzer, concentration was measured with Qubit, and libraries were quantified with the Kapa Library Quantification kit. Paired-end 2 x 150 bp sequencing of the libraries was performed on an Illumina HiSeq 2500. To increase sequence diversity, about 25-31% phiX was spiked into each library pool. Per the source publication's procedure: The UMI-based MiGEC pipeline processed quality-filtered reads and removed over 75% of raw TCR sequences during error correction. IMGT germline references were used for alignment of VDJ genes, and clonotypes were defined by a unique CDR3 amino acid sequence together with V-J genes. Clonal expansion, Shannon diversity and CDR3 relatedness (CalcPairwiseDistances, ClusterSamples) were evaluated with VDJtools, and phylogenetic trees were built with CLCbio workbench. Expanded clones were defined as having at least 8 unique UMIs, based on coefficient-of-variation modelling across technical triplicates. TCRdb cleaned the public reads at Q25 with fastp, built clones with MiXCR and kept in-frame beta chains. Entries are consolidated by CDR3 protein sequence, retaining the most common genes and DNA. TCRdb's processing, not the authors' own work, is the source of the V and J calls. The sample yields about 28,000 distinct CDR3 sequences; more than 6.5% were counted once. Around 8.3% of the sample lies in the top ten.

This specimen comes from a study of neurological immune-mediated disorders (dated by TCRdb to between 2017 and 2020). Context from the whole study: Using UMI-based sequencing, the study compared peripheral blood TCR-beta repertoires from patients with HTLV-I-associated myelopathy (HAM/TSP), patients with multiple sclerosis, and healthy controls. Longitudinal samples, technical triplicates and paired sorted CD4+ and CD8+ T-cell subsets, alongside PBMC samples, were included among the approximately 110 TCR-beta libraries. The cohort comprised about 68 subjects: some 14 HAM/TSP patients, 34 multiple sclerosis patients and 20 healthy controls. What the study reported, not specific to this receptor: The highest TCR clonal expansion was observed in HAM/TSP patients, whereas the lowest was observed in MS patients, even when compared with healthy controls. Across subjects, expanded clones never shared an identical CDR3 amino acid sequence, which suggests that the TCR-beta repertoires in every group were private.

Relative to germline, V is 0 bases shorter and J is 12 bases shorter, with 12 bases between their ends. From cysteine to phenylalanine, the CDR3 is 13 amino acids long. Only the CDR3 DNA stays, 39 bases, in frame from base 1. The germline V gene specifies SGHDN as CDR1 and FVKESK as CDR2. The healthy controls were volunteers from a blood bank in Maryland, USA. Unsorted PBMC libraries were generated from 2 million PBMCs stored in RNAlater at -80 °C until RNA extraction. Peripheral blood was subjected to Ficoll-Hypaque density gradient centrifugation to isolate PBMCs, which were then cryopreserved in liquid nitrogen.

The sequence links TRBV14 to TRBJ2-1; the D segment cannot be called with confidence. The sequencing input was PBMCs. The sequence was obtained from a woman in her forties or fifties in good health. The DNA is TGTGCCAGCAGCCAAGATCGGGCCTCGGGGCAGTTCTTC. This sequence encodes CASSQDRASGQFF.